Sequencing of this TCR beta chain was carried out in a study of Graves' ophthalmopathy and Graves' hyperthyroidism. Findings and limits, study-wide: The model predicted progression of ophthalmopathy with a sensitivity of about 70%, and its specificity was about 72%. The authors also found most expanded thyroid clonotypes above 0.001 frequency in blood.

RNA served as the template for amplifying TCR beta CDR3 regions. The workflow started with a first-round RT-PCR run with HTBI primers and then moved on to a second-round multiplex PCR. TCRdb independently ran MiXCR on the multiplex PCR reads; one entry per CDR3 protein. The table includes almost 400,000 distinct CDR3 sequences, approximately 20% detected once. From germline, CDR1 is LNHNV and CDR2 YYDKDF (reference sequence). After removal of 3 bases from V and 6 bases from J, the junction contained 4 bases not matched to a gene. The CDR3 spans 14 residues. Exclusion covered patients with other autoimmune diseases or uncontrolled infections (as well as pregnancy or lactation). This clonotype was counted at least ten times. Its antigen remains unidentified.

The sequence was collected from a woman younger than 30 with Graves' ophthalmopathy. The sequencing input was peripheral blood. The chain is built from TRBV15 and TRBJ1-5; 8 bases fit TRBD1. The CDR3 DNA reads TGTGCCACCAGCAGTGACAGGGGACTTCAGCCCCAGCATTTT. Translation gives CATSSDRGLQPQHF.